Given below is one T cell receptor beta chain in context. Its antigen is as yet unknown. The time point: baseline, week 1 (first vaccination visit). Treatment meaning: pre-vaccination baseline after standard-of-care therapy. This sample was included in a study of a mutant IDH1 vaccine in newly diagnosed glioma. Turning to the study itself: Patients were pretreated with radiotherapy, temozolomide, or both, mostly both. General study findings and limits: Pseudoprogression apparently tracked independently of changes in top peripheral T cell clonotypes.

There are 16 residues in the CDR3. CDR1 is SNHLY, CDR2 FYNNEI, per germline. V was pared by 6 bases and J by 5 bases, with 7 bases of the junction left unmatched. Profiling relied on immunoSEQ multiplex PCR, and the TCRdb table lists in-frame clones only, not all of them. The sample has fewer than 20,000 clones; about 77% are singletons. The chain uses TRBV2 and TRBJ2-2; 12 positions agree with TRBD2. The sample in question was PBMCs, obtained from a glioma patient treated with radiotherapy, temozolomide or both. The TCR comes from a man between 40 and 49 years old with glioma. The CDR3 DNA is TGTGCCAGCAGGGCGACTAGCGGGAGTGCAACCGGGGAGCTGTTTTTT. This gives the protein CASRATSGSATGELFF.